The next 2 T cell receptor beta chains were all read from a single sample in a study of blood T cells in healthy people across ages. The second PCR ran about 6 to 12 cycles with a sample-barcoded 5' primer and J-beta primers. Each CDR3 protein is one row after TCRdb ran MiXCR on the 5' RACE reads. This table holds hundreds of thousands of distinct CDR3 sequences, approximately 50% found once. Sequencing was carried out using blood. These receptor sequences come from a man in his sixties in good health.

CDR3 region: CASSQELAGEETQYF. Here the CDR3 DNA reads TGCGCCAGCAGCCAAGAGCTAGCGGGAGAAGAGACCCAGTACTTC. The chain links TRBV4-1 to TRBJ2-5; 10 bases align to TRBD2. Losses at the gene ends were 0 bases for V and 3 bases for J; bases not matched to a gene: 1. CDR1 is MGHRA and CDR2 is YSYEKL in the germline V gene. The CDR3 runs 15 residues.

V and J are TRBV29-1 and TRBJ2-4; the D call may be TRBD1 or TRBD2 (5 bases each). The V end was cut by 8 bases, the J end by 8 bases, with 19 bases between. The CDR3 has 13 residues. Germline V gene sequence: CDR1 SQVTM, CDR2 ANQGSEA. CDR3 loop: CSTSGTAGDIQYF. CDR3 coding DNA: TGCAGCACCTCCGGGACGGCCGGCGACATTCAGTACTTC.